A selection of T cell receptor beta chains follows, all from one sample in a study of cytomegalovirus exposure and HLA in healthy donors. Sequencing used immunoSEQ multiplex PCR; TCRdb keeps in-frame clones, though not all of them. The sample consists of about 59,000 clones, approximately 80% of them appearing once. The material sequenced was PBMCs. These receptors were obtained from a human donor in good health. CDR3s include the opening cysteine and the closing phenylalanine or tryptophan. The order of the fields is J gene, D gene, V gene, clone size, CDR3 DNA, CDR3 protein. D genes are given only for firm matches. Not all rows give a size; the values are once, few, many and, for expanded clones, a class.

TRBJ2-4 | . | TRBV18 | . | TGTGCCAGCTCACCGTTACAGATGGACATTCAGTACTTC | CASSPLQMDIQYF
TRBJ2-7 | TRBD2 | TRBV7-9 | . | TGTTCCAGCAGCACAGCGGGGGTACAGTACTTC | CSSSTAGVQYF
TRBJ2-2 | . | TRBV6-1 | few | TGTGCCAGCCAAGACCCTAGGTTTACCGGGGAGCTGTTTTTT | CASQDPRFTGELFF
TRBJ2-1 | TRBD2 | TRBV7-6 | . | TGTGCCAGCAGCCCGGGACTAGCGGGACACAATGAGCAGTTCTTC | CASSPGLAGHNEQFF
TRBJ1-2 | TRBD1 | TRBV27 | . | TGTGCCAGCAGTTTACTAGCCGGGACAGCCTATGGCTACACCTTC | CASSLLAGTAYGYTF
TRBJ1-5 | . | TRBV6-6 | . | TGTGCCAGCAGTTACGTGGGCGGGTGGGATCAGCCCCAGCATTTT | CASSYVGGWDQPQHF
TRBJ2-2 | TRBD1 | TRBV7-9 | . | TGTGCCAGCAGCTTACCCCGGGACAGGGGGCATAACACCGGGGAGCTGTTTTTT | CASSLPRDRGHNTGELFF
TRBJ2-7 | . | TRBV4-2 | . | TGTGCCAGCAGCCATTTGTATTCCGAAGGGGGTCCCTCAAGCTCCTACGAGCAGTACTTC | CASSHLYSEGGPSSSYEQYF
TRBJ1-2 | . | TRBV5-5 | . | TGTGCCAGCAGCTTGACTCAAGGGGTCGGCTATGGCTACACCTTC | CASSLTQGVGYGYTF
TRBJ1-2 | TRBD1 | TRBV4-3 | . | TGCGCCAGCAGCCAAGGACAGGGACACTATGGCTACACCTTC | CASSQGQGHYGYTF
TRBJ1-2 | . | TRBV5-1 | . | TGCGCCAGCAGCGTGGAGGGGACTGTCTATGGCTACACCTTC | CASSVEGTVYGYTF
TRBJ1-5 | . | TRBV6-5 | once | TGTGCCAGCGGACTTAGAAGTCAGCCCCAGCATTTT | CASGLRSQPQHF
TRBJ2-7 | TRBD2 | TRBV2 | once | TGTGCCAGCAGGCGGACTAGCGGGAGCTACAACGAGCAGTACTTC | CASRRTSGSYNEQYF
TRBJ1-1 | . | TRBV7-9 | . | TGTGCCAGCAGCTTGGGGCCGGGAGGGAACACTGAAGCTTTCTTT | CASSLGPGGNTEAFF
TRBJ2-1 | . | TRBV6-1 | . | TGTGCCAGCAGTGACGGTTTATGGAATGAGCAGTTCTTC | CASSDGLWNEQFF
TRBJ1-6 | TRBD1 | TRBV5-6 | . | TGTGCCAGCAGCGCAGAGATGACAGGGTGGGGGAATTCACCCCTCCACTTT | CASSAEMTGWGNSPLHF
TRBJ1-4 | . | TRBV15 | once | TGTGCCACCAGCAGAGTGACAGCCTGGACAACTAATGAAAAACTGTTTTTT | CATSRVTAWTTNEKLFF
TRBJ1-6 | TRBD1 | TRBV15 | once | TGTGCCACCAGCAGAGCCGACCGGGACAGGGCTCCACCCCTCCACTTT | CATSRADRDRAPPLHF
TRBJ1-5 | . | TRBV28 | . | TGTGCCAGCAGTTTAAGTCTGGCCGAACAGCCCCAGCATTTT | CASSLSLAEQPQHF
TRBJ2-7 | . | TRBV27 | once | TGTGCCAGCAGTATGCCAGGACAGCACTCCTACGAGCAGTACTTC | CASSMPGQHSYEQYF
TRBJ2-1 | . | TRBV30 | . | TGTGCCTGGAGAGGGGGCTCCTACAATGAGCAGTTCTTC | CAWRGGSYNEQFF
TRBJ2-4 | . | TRBV30 | . | TGTGCCTGGGGAGGCGGTACAAACATTCAGTACTTC | CAWGGGTNIQYF